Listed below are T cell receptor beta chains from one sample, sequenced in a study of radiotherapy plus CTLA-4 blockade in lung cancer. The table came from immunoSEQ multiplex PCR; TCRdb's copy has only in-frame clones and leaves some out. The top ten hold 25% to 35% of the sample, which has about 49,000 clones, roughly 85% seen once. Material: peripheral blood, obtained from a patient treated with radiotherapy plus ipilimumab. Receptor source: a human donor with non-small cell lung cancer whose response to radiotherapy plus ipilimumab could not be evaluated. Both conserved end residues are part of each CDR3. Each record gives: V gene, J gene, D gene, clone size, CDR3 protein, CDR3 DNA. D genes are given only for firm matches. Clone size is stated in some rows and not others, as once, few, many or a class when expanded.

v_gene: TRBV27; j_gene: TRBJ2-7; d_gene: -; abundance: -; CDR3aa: CASSPRDRSSYEQYF; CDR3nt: TGTGCCAGCAGTCCCCGCGACAGGAGTTCCTACGAGCAGTACTTC
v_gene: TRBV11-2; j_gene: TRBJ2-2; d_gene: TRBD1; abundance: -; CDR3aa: CASSLRQGRTGELFF; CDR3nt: TGTGCCAGCAGCTTACGACAGGGTAGGACCGGGGAGCTGTTTTTT
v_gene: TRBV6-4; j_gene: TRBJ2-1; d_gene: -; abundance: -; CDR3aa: CASSDSGRRSSYNEQFF; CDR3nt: TGTGCCAGCAGTGACTCGGGGCGCCGCAGCTCCTACAATGAGCAGTTCTTC
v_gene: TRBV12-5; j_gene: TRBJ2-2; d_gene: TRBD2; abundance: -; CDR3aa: CASGFFGGRDTGELFF; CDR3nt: TGTGCTAGTGGTTTTTTTGGCGGGAGGGATACCGGGGAGCTGTTTTTT
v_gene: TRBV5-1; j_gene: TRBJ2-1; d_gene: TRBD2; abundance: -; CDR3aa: CASSGATSGRRLNEQFF; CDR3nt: TGCGCCAGCAGCGGGGCCACTAGCGGGAGGCGACTTAATGAGCAGTTCTTC
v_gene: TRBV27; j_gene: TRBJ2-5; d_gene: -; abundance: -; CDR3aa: CASSHDPRETQYF; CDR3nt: TGTGCCAGCAGTCACGATCCCCGGGAGACCCAGTACTTC
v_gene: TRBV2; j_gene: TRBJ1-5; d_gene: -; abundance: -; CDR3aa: CASSTTGGSSQPQHF; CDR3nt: TGTGCCAGCAGTACGACGGGGGGTTCGAGTCAGCCCCAGCATTTT
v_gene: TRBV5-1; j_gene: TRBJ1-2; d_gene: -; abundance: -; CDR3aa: CASSLQGLPAHGYTF; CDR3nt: TGCGCCAGCAGCTTACAGGGCCTCCCCGCCCATGGCTACACCTTC
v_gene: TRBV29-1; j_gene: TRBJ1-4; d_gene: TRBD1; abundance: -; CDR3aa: CSVQGQGREKLFF; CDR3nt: TGCAGCGTCCAGGGACAGGGGAGAGAAAAACTGTTTTTT
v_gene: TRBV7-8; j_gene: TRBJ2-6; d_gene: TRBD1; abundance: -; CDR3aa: CASSSSRDRSSGANVLTF; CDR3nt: TGTGCCAGCAGCTCGTCCCGGGACAGGAGCTCTGGGGCCAACGTCCTGACTTTC
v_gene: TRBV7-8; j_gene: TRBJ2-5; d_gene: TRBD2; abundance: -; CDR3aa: CASSRSGSWETQYF; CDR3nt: TGTGCCAGCAGCCGTAGCGGGAGTTGGGAGACCCAGTACTTC
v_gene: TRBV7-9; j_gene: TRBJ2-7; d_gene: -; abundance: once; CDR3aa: CASSLAASYEQYF; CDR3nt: TGTGCCAGCAGCTTAGCAGCCTCCTACGAGCAGTACTTC
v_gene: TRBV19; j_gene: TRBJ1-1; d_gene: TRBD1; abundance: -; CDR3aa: CASSTGQLNTEAFF; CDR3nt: TGTGCCAGTAGCACGGGACAGCTAAACACTGAAGCTTTCTTT
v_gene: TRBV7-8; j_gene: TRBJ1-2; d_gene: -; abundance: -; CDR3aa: CASSYGPNYGYTF; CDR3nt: TGTGCCAGCAGTTACGGTCCTAACTATGGCTACACCTTC
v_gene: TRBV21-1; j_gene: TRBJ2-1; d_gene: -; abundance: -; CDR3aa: CASSKGGAGEEGLEFF; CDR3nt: TGTGCCAGCAGCAAAGGGGGAGCGGGAGAAGAGGGTTTGGAGTTCTTC
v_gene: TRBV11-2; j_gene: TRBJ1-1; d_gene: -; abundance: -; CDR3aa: CASSLNLGGVGTEAFF; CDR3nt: TGTGCCAGCAGCTTGAACTTAGGAGGTGTGGGCACTGAAGCTTTCTTT
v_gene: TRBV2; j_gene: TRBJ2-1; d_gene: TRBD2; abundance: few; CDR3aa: CASSGLAGNEQFF; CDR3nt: TGTGCCAGCAGTGGGCTAGCGGGAAATGAGCAGTTCTTC
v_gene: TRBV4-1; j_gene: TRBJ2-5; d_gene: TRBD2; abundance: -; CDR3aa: CASSQEPGASGRVPQETQYF; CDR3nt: TGCGCCAGCAGCCAAGAGCCGGGGGCTAGCGGGAGGGTTCCCCAAGAGACCCAGTACTTC
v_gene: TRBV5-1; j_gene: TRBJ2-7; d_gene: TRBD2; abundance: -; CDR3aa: CASSLVTGGSYEQYF; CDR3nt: TGCGCCAGCAGCTTAGTAACGGGAGGCTCCTACGAGCAGTACTTC
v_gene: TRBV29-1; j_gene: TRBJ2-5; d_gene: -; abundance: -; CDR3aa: CSVGGIGLEETQYF; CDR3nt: TGCAGCGTTGGAGGGATCGGGTTAGAAGAGACCCAGTACTTC
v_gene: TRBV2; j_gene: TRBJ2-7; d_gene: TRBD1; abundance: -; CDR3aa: CASSGDSPGEQYF; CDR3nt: TGTGCCAGCAGTGGGGACAGCCCCGGAGAGCAGTACTTC
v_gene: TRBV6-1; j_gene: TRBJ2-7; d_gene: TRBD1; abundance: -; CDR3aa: CASSDRGQGGSYEQYF; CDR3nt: TGTGCCAGCAGTGACCGGGGACAGGGGGGTTCCTACGAGCAGTACTTC
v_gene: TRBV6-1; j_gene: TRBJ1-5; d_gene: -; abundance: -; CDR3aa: CASSERGARGQPQHF; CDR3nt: TGTGCCAGCAGTGAACGTGGGGCGCGAGGTCAGCCCCAGCATTTT
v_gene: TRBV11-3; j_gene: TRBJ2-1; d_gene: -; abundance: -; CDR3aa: CASSLQGSSYNEQFF; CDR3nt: TGTGCCAGCAGCTTACAAGGGAGCTCCTACAATGAGCAGTTCTTC
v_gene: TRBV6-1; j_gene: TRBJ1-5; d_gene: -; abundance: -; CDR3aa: CASSGDSSNQPQHF; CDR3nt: TGTGCCAGCAGTGGGGACTCCAGCAATCAGCCCCAGCATTTT
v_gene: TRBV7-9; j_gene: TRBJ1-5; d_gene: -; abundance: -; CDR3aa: CASSGHYSNQPQHF; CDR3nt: TGTGCCAGCAGCGGACACTATAGCAATCAGCCCCAGCATTTT
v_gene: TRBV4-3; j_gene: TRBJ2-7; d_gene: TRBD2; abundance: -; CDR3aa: CASSLIAGAYSYEQYF; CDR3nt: TGCGCCAGCAGCCTAATAGCGGGAGCCTACTCCTACGAGCAGTACTTC
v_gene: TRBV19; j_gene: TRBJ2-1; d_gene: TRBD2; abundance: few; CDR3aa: CASSIGTASGSQNEQFF; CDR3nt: TGTGCCAGTAGTATTGGAACGGCTAGCGGGAGTCAAAATGAGCAGTTCTTC
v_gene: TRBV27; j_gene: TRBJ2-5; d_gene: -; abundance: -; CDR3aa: CASSMRRGETQYF; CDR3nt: TGTGCCAGCAGTATGAGGCGTGGAGAGACCCAGTACTTC